The 8 T cell receptor beta chains given below trace back to one sample, sequenced in a study of cytomegalovirus exposure and HLA in healthy donors (dated by TCRdb to about 2017). The library came from the immunoSEQ multiplex PCR assay. For the multiplex PCR, a mixture combining 60 forward primers for TCR Vbeta segments and 13 reverse primers for TCR Jbeta segments was used. Drawn from immuneACCESS, this table holds only the in-frame rearrangements with V and J called that TCRdb kept. Clones are partly lost; checked studies trace under half to an unresolved V gene and leave the rest unexplained. The sample data list around 210,000 clones, and around 82% of these were observed just once. The ten largest make up less than 3% of the sample. The sequenced sample was PBMCs. The source of these receptors is a woman aged 25-40 years in good health and CMV-seronegative.

This CDR3 is CAWSIGGYPYEQYF. The DNA of the CDR3 is TGTGCCTGGAGTATCGGGGGTTACCCTTACGAGCAGTACTTC. The chain joins TRBV30 to TRBJ2-7, with D perhaps matching TRBD2 (6 bases). CDR3 length: 14 amino acids. CDR1 and CDR2 (germline): GTSNPN, SVGIG (reference sequence). V dropped 2 bases and J dropped 4 bases, with 15 bases sitting between them.

CDR3: CASSLGPRGSTGLHF. The DNA of the CDR3 is TGCGCCAGCAGCTTGGGGCCCAGGGGCAGCACGGGGTTGCATTTT. The rearrangement links TRBV5-1 to TRBJ1-5; TRBD1 is a possible D gene (6 bases). Germline CDR1 SGHRS, CDR2 YFSETQ. The CDR3 totals 15 residues. Trimming shortened V by 0 bases and J by 15 bases, and 22 bases separated the two germline ends.

This rearrangement joins TRBV11-2 to TRBJ2-7; D perhaps matches TRBD1 (5 bases). Germline CDR1 and CDR2: SGHAT and FQNNGV. V shed 2 bases and J shed 0 bases, with 11 bases lying between them. The CDR3 is made up of 15 amino acids. CDR3 bases: TGTGCCAGCAGCTTATCGACAGCGAGCTCCTACGAGCAGTACTTC. This sequence encodes CASSLSTASSYEQYF.

The J gene is TRBJ2-1, the V gene TRBV28, with a tentative D call TRBD1 (5 bases). V gave up 7 bases and J gave up 7 bases, with 8 bases separating them. The CDR3 has 11 amino acids. The germline V gene encodes CDR1 MDHEN and CDR2 SYDVKM. The CDR3 DNA reads as TGTGCCAGCATACAGGAAAATGAGCAGTTCTTC. Its protein is CASIQENEQFF.

V usage is TRBV6-1 and J usage is TRBJ2-4; D call uncertain. CDR3 length: 14 amino acids. In germline, CDR1 is MNHNS, CDR2 SASEGT. V was cut by 9 bases and J by 1 base, with 13 bases left in between. CDR3 region: CASTPIPAKNIQYF. The CDR3 nucleotides are TGTGCCAGTACACCGATCCCTGCCAAAAACATTCAGTACTTC.

The J gene is TRBJ2-3, the V gene TRBV2; D is undetermined. CDR3 size: 14 residues. Trimming pared 4 bases from V and 2 bases from J, leaving 10 bases between. Germline CDR1 and CDR2: SNHLY and FYNNEI. The CDR3 sequence is CASSAIQLTDTQYF. In nucleotides, the CDR3 is TGTGCCAGCAGTGCGATACAGCTCACAGATACGCAGTATTTT. The entire variable domain, with the rest obtained from reference TRBV2 and TRBJ2-3, is as follows: EPEVTQTPSHQVTQMGQEVILRCVPISNHLYFYWYRQILGQKVEFLVSFYNNEISEKSEIFDDQFSVERPDGSNFTLKIRSTKLEDSAMYFCASSAIQLTDTQYFGPGTRLTVL.

This chain joins TRBV28 and TRBJ2-7, with a possible D match to TRBD2 (5 bases). There are 12 residues in the CDR3. CDR1 and CDR2 from the germline V gene are MDHEN and SYDVKM. V was trimmed by 6 bases and J by 4 bases, leaving 10 bases between them. In DNA form, the CDR3 reads TGTGCCAGCAGGAGGGAAAGGTACGAGCAGTACTTC. Amino acids: CASRRERYEQYF.

V usage is TRBV30 and J usage is TRBJ2-2; a weak D match, TRBD1 (5 bases). This CDR3 is 16 amino acids long. The V gene's germline CDR1 is GTSNPN and CDR2 SVGIG (reference sequence). V lost 7 bases and J lost 1, with 19 bases in between. The CDR3 region has the DNA TGTGCCTCCTCCCGACGGGCGACAGAGAACACCGGGGAGCTGTTTTTT. Its translation is CASSRRATENTGELFF.